This T cell receptor (beta chain) is from a study of identical twins. CDR1 and CDR2 (germline): SGHDN, FVKESK. Trimming stripped 3 bases from V and 6 bases from J, with 12 bases between. The CDR3 length is 15 residues. One entry per CDR3 protein results from TCRdb running MiXCR on the 5' RACE reads. The repertoire holds some 260,000 distinct CDR3 sequences, around 15% seen once, with about 9% in the top ten. The clonotype originates from a young woman in good health. This chain connects TRBV14 to TRBJ1-6; tentative D call: TRBD1 (6 bases). The source material was memory (CD45RO+) T cells sorted from blood. CDR3 amino acids: CASSQTTGINSPLHF. CDR3 DNA: TGTGCCAGCAGCCAGACAACAGGGATTAATTCACCCCTCCACTTT.